The entry below describes one TCR beta chain. Authors' processing steps: Nucleated cell counts were estimated from reference gene primer amplification. The assay was immunoSEQ multiplex PCR, and TCRdb's table has in-frame clones only and misses some. V and J calls and clone size are as listed in that table; D and trimming were resolved from the DNA. Here the sample spans roughly 300,000 clones, roughly 83% being singletons. Per germline, CDR1 LGHNT and CDR2 FRNRAP. After removal of 1 base from V and 0 bases from J, the junction contained 8 bases not matched to a gene. The CDR3 sequence is 18 residues long. The sample belongs to a study of blood T cell repertoires in COVID-19. Study as a whole: Sites in the United States, Italy and Spain provided acute and convalescent COVID-19 samples.

Followed longitudinally, the Seattle patients had been enrolled during active infection. The rearrangement links TRBV12-5 to TRBJ1-3, with 8 positions matching TRBD1. The origin of this receptor is a human donor with COVID-19, enrolled during active disease. The donor label of this sample is uncertain. Sample: peripheral blood. CDR3 region: CASGLGVQGASSGNTIYF. Written as DNA, the CDR3 is TGTGCTAGTGGTTTGGGAGTCCAGGGGGCCTCCTCTGGAAACACCATATATTTT.